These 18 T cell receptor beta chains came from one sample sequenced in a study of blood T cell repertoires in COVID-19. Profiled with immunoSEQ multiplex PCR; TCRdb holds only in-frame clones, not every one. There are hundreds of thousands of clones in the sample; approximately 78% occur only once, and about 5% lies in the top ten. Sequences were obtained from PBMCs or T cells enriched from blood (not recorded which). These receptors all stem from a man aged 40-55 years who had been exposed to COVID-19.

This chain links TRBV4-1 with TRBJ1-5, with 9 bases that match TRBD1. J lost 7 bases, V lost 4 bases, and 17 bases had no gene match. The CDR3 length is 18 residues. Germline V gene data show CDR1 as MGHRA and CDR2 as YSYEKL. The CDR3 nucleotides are TGCGCCAGCAGCCGAGCTATCGGGACAGGGTTTTTGTTGCAGCCCCAGCATTTT. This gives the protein CASSRAIGTGFLLQPQHF.

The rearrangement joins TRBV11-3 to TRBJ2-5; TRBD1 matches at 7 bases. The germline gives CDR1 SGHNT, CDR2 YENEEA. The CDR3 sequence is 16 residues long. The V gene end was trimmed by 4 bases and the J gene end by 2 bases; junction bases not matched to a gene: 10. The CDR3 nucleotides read TGTGCCAGCAGCTCAGCCTGGACAGGTCTTCAAGAGACCCAGTACTTC. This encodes CASSSAWTGLQETQYF.

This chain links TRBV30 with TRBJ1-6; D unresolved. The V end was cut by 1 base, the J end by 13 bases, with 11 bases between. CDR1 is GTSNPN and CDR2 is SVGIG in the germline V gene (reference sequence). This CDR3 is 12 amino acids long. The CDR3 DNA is TGTGCCTGGAGTGCCGGACTGGGGCCCCTCCACTTT. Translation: CAWSAGLGPLHF.

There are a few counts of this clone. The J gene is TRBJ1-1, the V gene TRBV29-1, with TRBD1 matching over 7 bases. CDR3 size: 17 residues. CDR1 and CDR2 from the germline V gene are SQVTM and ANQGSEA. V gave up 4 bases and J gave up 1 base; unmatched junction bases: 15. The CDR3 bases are TGCAGCGTTGCCACTACATACAGGGGAAATTCGAACACTGAAGCTTTCTTT. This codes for CSVATTYRGNSNTEAFF. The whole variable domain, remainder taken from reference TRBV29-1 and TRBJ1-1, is SAVISQKPSRDICQRGTSLTIQCQVDSQVTMMFWYRQQPGQSLTLIATANQGSEATYESGFVIDKFPISRPNLTFSTLTVSNMSPEDSSIYLCSVATTYRGNSNTEAFFGQGTRLTVV.

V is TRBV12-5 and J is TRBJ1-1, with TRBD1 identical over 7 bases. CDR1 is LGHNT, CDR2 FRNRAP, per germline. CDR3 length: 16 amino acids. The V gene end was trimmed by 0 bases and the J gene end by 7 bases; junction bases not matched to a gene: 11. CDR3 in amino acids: CASGLVLGTVQIEAFF. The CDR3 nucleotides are TGTGCTAGTGGTTTGGTACTCGGGACAGTCCAAATTGAAGCTTTCTTT.

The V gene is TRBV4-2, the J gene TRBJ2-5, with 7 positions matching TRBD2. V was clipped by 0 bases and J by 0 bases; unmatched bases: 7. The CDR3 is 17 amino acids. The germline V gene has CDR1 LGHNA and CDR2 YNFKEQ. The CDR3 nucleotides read TGTGCCAGCAGCCAAGATGGGGAAGCGGGGTACCAAGAGACCCAGTACTTC. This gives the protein CASSQDGEAGYQETQYF.

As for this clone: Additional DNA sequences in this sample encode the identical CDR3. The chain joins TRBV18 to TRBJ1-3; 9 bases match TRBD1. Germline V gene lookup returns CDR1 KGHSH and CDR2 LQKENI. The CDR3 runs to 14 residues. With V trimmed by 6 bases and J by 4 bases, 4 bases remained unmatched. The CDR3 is CASSLDRGGNTIYF. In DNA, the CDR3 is TGTGCCAGCTCCTTGGACAGGGGCGGAAACACCATATATTTT. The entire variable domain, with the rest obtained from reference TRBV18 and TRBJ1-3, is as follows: NAGVMQNPRHLVRRRGQEARLRCSPMKGHSHVYWYRQLPEEGLKFMVYLQKENIIDESGMPKERFSAEFPKEGPSILRIQQVVRGDSAAYFCASSLDRGGNTIYFGEGSWLTVV.

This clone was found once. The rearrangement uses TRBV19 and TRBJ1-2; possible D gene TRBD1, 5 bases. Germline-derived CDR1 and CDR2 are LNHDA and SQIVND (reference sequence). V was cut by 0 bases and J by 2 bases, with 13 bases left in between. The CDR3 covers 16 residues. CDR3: CASSIDLAGLNYGYTF. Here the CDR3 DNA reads TGTGCCAGTAGTATAGATCTAGCGGGACTCAACTATGGCTACACCTTC.

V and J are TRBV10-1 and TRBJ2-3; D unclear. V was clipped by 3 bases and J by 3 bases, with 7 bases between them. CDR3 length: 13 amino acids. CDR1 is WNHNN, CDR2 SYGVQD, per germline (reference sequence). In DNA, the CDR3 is TGCGCCAGCAGTGACCCGGGTACAGATACGCAGTATTTT. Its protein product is CASSDPGTDTQYF.

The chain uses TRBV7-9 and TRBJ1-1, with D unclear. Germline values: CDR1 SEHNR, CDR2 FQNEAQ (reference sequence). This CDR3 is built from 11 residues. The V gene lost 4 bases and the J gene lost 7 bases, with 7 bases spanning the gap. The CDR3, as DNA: TGTGCCAGCAGCTCCACATATGAAGCTTTCTTT. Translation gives CASSSTYEAFF.

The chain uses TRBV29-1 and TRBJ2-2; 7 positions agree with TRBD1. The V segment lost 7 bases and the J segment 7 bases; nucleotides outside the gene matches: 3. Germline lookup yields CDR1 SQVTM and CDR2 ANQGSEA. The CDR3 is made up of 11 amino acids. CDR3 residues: CSARQGGELFF. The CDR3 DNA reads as TGCAGCGCTCGACAGGGCGGGGAGCTGTTTTTT.

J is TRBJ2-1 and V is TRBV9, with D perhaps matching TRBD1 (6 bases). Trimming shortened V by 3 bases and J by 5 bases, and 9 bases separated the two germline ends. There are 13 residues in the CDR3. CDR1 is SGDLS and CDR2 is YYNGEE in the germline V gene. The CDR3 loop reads CASSGGHNNEQFF. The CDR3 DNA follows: TGTGCCAGCAGCGGGGGACACAACAATGAGCAGTTCTTC.

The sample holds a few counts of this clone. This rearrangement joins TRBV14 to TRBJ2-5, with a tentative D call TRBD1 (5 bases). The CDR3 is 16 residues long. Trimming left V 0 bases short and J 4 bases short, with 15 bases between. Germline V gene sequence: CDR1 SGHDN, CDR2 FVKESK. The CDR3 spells CASSQDRRGIGETQYF. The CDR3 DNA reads TGTGCCAGCAGCCAAGATCGTAGGGGCATAGGAGAGACCCAGTACTTC.

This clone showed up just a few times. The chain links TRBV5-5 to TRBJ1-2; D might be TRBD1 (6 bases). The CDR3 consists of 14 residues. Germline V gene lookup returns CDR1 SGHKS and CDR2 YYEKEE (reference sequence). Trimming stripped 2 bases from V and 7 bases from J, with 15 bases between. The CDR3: CASSLGRGIGGYTF. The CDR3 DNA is TGTGCCAGCAGCTTAGGCAGGGGAATTGGTGGCTACACCTTC.

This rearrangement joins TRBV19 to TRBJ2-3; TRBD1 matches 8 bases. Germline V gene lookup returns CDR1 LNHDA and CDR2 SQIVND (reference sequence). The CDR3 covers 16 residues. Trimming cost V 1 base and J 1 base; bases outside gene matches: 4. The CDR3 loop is CASSIGQGFRTDTQYF. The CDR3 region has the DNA TGTGCCAGTAGTATAGGACAGGGGTTTCGCACAGATACGCAGTATTTT.

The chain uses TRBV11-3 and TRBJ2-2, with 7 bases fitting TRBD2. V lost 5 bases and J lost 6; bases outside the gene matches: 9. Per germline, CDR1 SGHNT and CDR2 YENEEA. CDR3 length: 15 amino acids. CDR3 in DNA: TGTGCCAGCAGCCGGACTAGGACGGGGGCCGGGGAGCTGTTTTTT. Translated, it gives CASSRTRTGAGELFF.

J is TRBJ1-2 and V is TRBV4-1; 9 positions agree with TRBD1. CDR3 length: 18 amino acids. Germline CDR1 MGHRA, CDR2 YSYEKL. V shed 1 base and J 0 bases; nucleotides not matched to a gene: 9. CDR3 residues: CASSQGGTGMNPNYGYTF. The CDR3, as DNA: TGCGCCAGCAGCCAAGGGGGGACAGGGATGAACCCTAACTATGGCTACACCTTC.

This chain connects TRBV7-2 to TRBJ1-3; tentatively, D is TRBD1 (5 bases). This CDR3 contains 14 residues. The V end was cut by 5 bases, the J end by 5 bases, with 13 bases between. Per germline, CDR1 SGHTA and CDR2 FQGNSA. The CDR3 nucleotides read TGTGCCAGCAGCCGCTCGACAGACCGAAACACCATATATTTT. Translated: CASSRSTDRNTIYF.